This record looks at one TCR beta chain sequence and its context. No antigen is known for it. The CDR3 has 11 amino acids. Libraries were prepared by immunoSEQ multiplex PCR; TCRdb keeps only in-frame clonotypes and omits some of them. The table lists over 150,000 clones, over 80% of them singletons. This specimen comes from a study of T cell responses to AZD1222 COVID-19 vaccine. Study results and caveats: Increases in Spike-specific TCR breadth and depth were seen after two AZD1222 doses. Donors were largely white British and mainly female; clonal diversity was possibly underestimated. Dominant CD4 TCR responses targeted spike regions 160-218 and 743-854. Only 5 to 7 AZD1222 recipients tested seropositive at baseline.

Source: peripheral blood, taken 28 days after the second dose of the MenACWY control vaccine. The TCR comes from an adult who received the MenACWY meningococcal vaccine as a control. The J gene is TRBJ2-5, the V gene TRBV21-1; the table names TRBD2, a call not compared with the DNA. TRBV21-1 is assigned pseudogene status. The CDR3 region is CATLARETQYF. The CDR3 DNA follows: TGTGCCACCCTAGCACGCGAGACCCAGTACTTC.